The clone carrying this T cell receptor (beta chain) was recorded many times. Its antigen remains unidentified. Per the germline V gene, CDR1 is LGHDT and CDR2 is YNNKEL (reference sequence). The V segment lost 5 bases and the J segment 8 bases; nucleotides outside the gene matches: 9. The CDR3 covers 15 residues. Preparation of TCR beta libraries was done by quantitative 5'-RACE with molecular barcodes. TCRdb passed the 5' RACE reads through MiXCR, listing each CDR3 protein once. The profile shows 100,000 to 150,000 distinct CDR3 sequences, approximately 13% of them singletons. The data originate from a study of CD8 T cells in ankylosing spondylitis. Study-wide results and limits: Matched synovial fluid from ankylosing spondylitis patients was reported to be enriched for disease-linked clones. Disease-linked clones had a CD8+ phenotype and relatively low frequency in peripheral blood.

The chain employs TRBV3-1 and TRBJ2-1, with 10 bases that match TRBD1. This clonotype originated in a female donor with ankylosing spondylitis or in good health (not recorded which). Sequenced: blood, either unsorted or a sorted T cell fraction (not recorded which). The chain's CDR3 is CASSNRDRGVYEQFF. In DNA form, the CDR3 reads TGTGCCAGCAGCAACCGGGACAGGGGAGTCTATGAGCAGTTCTTC.